This T cell receptor (beta chain) originates from a study of shared clonotypes between healthy human individuals. At the level of the study: Per-donor plates numbered three CD4 naive, three CD4 memory, two CD8 naive and one CD8 memory.

Trimming removed 0 bases from V and 7 bases from J, with 8 bases in between. The CDR3 sequence is 13 residues long. Germline values: CDR1 MNHEY, CDR2 SMNVEV (reference sequence). General study findings and limits: Clonotype sharing levels among donors were expected to vary with sequencing depth. Of the naive CD4 clonotypes, roughly 5% were shared across several donors. It was the few donors that limited the genetic and exposure-history diversity represented.

The method was immunoSEQ multiplex PCR; TCRdb's version includes in-frame clones alone and lacks a portion of them. The repertoire holds about 2 million clones, with less than 95% as singletons. CD45RO-negative, CCR7-selected cells formed the naive CD8 fraction, which excluded terminally differentiated effector memory CD45RA+ cells. As regards this clone: Its antigen is currently unknown.

The sample consisted of naive CD8+ T cells sorted from blood. The sequence derives from a man aged 18 to 30 in good health. J is TRBJ2-3 and V is TRBV27; no clear D gene. The CDR3 coding sequence is TGTGCCAGCAGTTTATCGTATGGGTATACGCAGTATTTT. Translating it yields CASSLSYGYTQYF.